The T cell receptor beta chain described here comes from a study of CD8 T cells in Susac syndrome. Notes on the study in general: The study recognized that its TCR sequencing and HLA analysis covered a relatively small number of individuals.

Germline V gene sequence: CDR1 GTSNPN, CDR2 SVGIG (reference sequence). The CDR3 loop spans 13 amino acids. V lost 0 bases to trimming and J lost 5 bases, with 8 bases between them. As to this clonotype: Its antigen is unknown.

An amount of RNA that ranged from roughly 0.5 to 1 ug was reverse transcribed with random hexamers. Each CDR3 protein gets one entry after TCRdb re-called the immunoSEQ multiplex PCR reads with MiXCR. Here the sample spans approximately 180,000 distinct CDR3 sequences, approximately 96% being singletons. The sequence derives from a human donor with multiple sclerosis. The sample comprised CD4+ T cells from PBMCs. The V gene is TRBV30, the J gene TRBJ1-5; D is undetermined. DNA of the CDR3: TGTGCCTGGAGTGTCTCTGGGGATCAGCCCCAGCATTTT. Residues: CAWSVSGDQPQHF.